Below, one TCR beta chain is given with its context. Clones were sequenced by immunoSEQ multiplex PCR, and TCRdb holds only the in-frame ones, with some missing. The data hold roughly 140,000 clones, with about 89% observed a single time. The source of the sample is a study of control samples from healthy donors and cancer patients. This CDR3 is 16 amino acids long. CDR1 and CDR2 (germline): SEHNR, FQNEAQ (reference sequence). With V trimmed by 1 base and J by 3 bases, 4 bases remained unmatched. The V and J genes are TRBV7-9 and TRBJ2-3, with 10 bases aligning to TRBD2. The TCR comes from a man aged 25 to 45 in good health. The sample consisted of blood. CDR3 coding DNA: TGTGCCAGCAGCTTAGGAAGTAGCGGGAGGACAGATACGCAGTATTTT. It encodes CASSLGSSGRTDTQYF. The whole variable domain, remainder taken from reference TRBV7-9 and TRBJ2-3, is DTGVSQNPRHKITKRGQNVTFRCDPISEHNRLYWYRQTLGQGPEFLTYFQNEAQLEKSRLLSDRFSAERPKGSFSTLEIQRTEQGDSAMYLCASSLGSSGRTDTQYFGPGTRLTVL.